The entry that follows covers one TCR beta chain sequence. Its matching antigen is unknown. There are 14 residues in the CDR3. Germline CDR1 reads MNHNY; CDR2 reads SVGAGI (reference sequence). Unmatched junction bases numbered 5, after V lost 6 bases and J lost 5 bases. Sequencing used immunoSEQ multiplex PCR; TCRdb keeps in-frame clones, though not all of them. Among 200,000 or so clones listed, about four fifths were seen once. This sample is part of a study of cytomegalovirus exposure and HLA in healthy donors. Study-level points and caveats: The study recorded around 160 TCR beta chains that were cytomegalovirus-associated. Generally TCR sequences proved uncommon, though certain public TCRs appeared in numerous donors. Under in vitro conditions, a few CMV-associated chains were confirmed as specific for CMV antigens.

Donors came from a validation cohort of about 110 subjects, distinct from the first 666-subject cohort. The rearrangement links TRBV6-6 to TRBJ1-2, with 11 bases that match TRBD1. This clonotype was obtained from a man in his late teens or twenties in good health and CMV-seropositive. Sequencing input: PBMCs. The CDR3 loop is CASSQGQGAYGYTF. The CDR3 DNA is TGTGCCAGCAGCCAAGGACAGGGGGCGTATGGCTACACCTTC.